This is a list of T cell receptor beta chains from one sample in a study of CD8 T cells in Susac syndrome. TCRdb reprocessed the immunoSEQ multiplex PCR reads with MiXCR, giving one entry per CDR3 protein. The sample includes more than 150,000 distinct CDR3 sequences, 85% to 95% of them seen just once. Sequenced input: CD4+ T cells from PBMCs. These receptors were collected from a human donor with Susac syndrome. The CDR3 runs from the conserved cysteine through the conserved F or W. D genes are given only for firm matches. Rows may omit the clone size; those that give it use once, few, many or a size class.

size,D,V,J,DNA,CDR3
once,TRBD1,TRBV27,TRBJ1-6,TGTGCCAGCAGTGGCCGTTCCCGGACAGGGTTGAATTCACCCCTCCACTTT,CASSGRSRTGLNSPLHF
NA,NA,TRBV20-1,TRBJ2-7,TGCAGTGCTAGACGCGACGGCACCTACGAGCAGTACTTC,CSARRDGTYEQYF
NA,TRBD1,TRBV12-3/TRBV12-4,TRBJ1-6,TGTGCCAGCAGTATGACAGGGAGAAATTCACCCCTCCACTTT,CASSMTGRNSPLHF
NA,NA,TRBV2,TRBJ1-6,TGTGCCAGCAATGACGACCCTAATTCACCCCTCCACTTT,CASNDDPNSPLHF
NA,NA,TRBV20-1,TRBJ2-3,TGCAGTGCTCCCTTGGATACGCAGTATTTT,CSAPLDTQYF
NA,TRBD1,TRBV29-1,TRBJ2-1,TGCAGCGGTGCCGGGACAGGGGCGAACAATGAGCAGTTCTTC,CSGAGTGANNEQFF
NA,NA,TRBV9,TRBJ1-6,TGTGCCAGCAGCGTAGCTCCGGGAATGAATTCACCCCTCCACTTT,CASSVAPGMNSPLHF
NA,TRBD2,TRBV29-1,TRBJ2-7,TGCAGCGTTGCGACTAGCGGGGAGTCGAAGCAGTACTTC,CSVATSGESKQYF
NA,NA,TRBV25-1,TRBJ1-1,TGTGCCAGCAGTGCAAGCCCGTGGGCTGAAGCTTTCTTT,CASSASPWAEAFF
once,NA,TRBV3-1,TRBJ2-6,TGTGCCAGCAGCCGTCGGACAGTATCAACTGGGGCCAACGTCCTGACTTTC,CASSRRTVSTGANVLTF